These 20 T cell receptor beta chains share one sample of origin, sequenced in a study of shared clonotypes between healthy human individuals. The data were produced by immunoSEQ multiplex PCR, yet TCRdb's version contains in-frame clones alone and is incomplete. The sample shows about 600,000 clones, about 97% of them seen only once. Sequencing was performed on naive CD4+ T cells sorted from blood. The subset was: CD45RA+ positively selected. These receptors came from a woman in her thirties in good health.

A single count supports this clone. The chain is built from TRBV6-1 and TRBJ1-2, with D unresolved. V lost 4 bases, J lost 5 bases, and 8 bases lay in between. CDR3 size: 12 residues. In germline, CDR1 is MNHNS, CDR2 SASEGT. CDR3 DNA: TGTGCCAGCAGTGCCCCCTTGTATGGCTACACCTTC. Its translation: CASSAPLYGYTF.

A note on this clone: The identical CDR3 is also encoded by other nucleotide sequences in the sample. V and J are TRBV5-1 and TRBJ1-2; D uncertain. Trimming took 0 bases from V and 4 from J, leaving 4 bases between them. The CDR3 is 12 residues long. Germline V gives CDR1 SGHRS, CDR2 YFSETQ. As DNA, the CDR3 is TGCGCCAGCAGCTTGGGGGCCTATGGCTACACCTTC. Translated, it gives CASSLGAYGYTF. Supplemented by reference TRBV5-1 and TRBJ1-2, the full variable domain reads KAGVTQTPRYLIKTRGQQVTLSCSPISGHRSVSWYQQTPGQGLQFLFEYFSETQRNKGNFPGRFSGRQFSNSRSEMNVSTLELGDSALYLCASSLGAYGYTFGSGTRLTVV.

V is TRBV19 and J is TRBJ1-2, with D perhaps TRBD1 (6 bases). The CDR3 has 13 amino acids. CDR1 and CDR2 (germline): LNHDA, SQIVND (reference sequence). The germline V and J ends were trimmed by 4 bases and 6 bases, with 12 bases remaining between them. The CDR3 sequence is CASSTQGSNGYTF. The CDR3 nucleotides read TGTGCCAGTAGTACACAGGGTTCTAATGGCTACACCTTC. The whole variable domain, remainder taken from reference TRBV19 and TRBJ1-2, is DGGITQSPKYLFRKEGQNVTLSCEQNLNHDAMYWYRQDPGQGLRLIYYSQIVNDFQKGDIAEGYSVSREKKESFPLTVTSAQKNPTAFYLCASSTQGSNGYTFGSGTRLTVV.

The CDR3 region is CASSTGRRNTEAFF. CDR3 DNA sequence: TGTGCCAGCAGTACGGGACGGCGGAACACTGAAGCTTTCTTT. The gene calls are TRBV6-5 and TRBJ1-1; perhaps TRBD1 as D (5 bases). Germline V gene sequence: CDR1 MNHEY, CDR2 SVGAGI. CDR3 size: 14 residues. Trimming took 5 bases from V and 1 from J, leaving 11 bases between them.

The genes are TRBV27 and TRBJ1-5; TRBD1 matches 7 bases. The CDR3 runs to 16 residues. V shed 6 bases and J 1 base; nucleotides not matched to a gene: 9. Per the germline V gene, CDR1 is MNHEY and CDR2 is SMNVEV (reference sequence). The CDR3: CASRQGTVESNQPQHF. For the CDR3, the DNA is TGTGCCAGCAGGCAGGGGACAGTGGAAAGCAATCAGCCCCAGCATTTT.

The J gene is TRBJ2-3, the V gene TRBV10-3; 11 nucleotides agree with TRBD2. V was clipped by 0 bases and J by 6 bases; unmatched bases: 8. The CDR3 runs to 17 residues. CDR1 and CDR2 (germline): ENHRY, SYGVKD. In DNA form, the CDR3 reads TGTGCCATCAGTGAGTCGATAGCGGGAGGGCCTAGGGATACGCAGTATTTT. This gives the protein CAISESIAGGPRDTQYF.

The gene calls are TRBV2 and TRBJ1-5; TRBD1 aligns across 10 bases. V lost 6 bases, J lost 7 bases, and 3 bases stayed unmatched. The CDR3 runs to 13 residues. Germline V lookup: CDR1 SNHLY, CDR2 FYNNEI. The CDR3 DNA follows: TGTGCCAGCAGGGACAGGGGGGTACAGCCCCAGCATTTT. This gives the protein CASRDRGVQPQHF.

CDR3 sequence reads: CASRRDPNYGYTF. CDR3 bases: TGTGCCAGCAGGCGGGACCCTAACTATGGCTACACCTTC. The V call is TRBV27, the J call TRBJ1-2, with a weak D call TRBD1 (5 bases). The germline gives CDR1 MNHEY, CDR2 SMNVEV (reference sequence). Trimming left V 6 bases short and J 0 bases short, with 8 bases between. The CDR3 extends over 13 amino acids.

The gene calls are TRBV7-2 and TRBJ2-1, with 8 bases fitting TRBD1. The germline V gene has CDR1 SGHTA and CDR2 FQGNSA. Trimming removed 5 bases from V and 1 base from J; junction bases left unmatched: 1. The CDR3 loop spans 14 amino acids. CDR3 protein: CASSRDRSYNEQFF. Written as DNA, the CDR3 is TGTGCCAGCAGCCGGGACAGGTCCTACAATGAGCAGTTCTTC. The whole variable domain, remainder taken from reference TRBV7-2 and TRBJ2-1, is GAGVSQSPSNKVTEKGKDVELRCDPISGHTALYWYRQSLGQGLEFLIYFQGNSAPDKSGLPSDRFSAERTGGSVSTLTIQRTQQEDSAVYLCASSRDRSYNEQFFGPGTRLTVL.

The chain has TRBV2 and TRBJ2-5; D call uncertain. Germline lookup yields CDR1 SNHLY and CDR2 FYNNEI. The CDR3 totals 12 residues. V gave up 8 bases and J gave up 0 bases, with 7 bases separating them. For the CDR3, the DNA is TGTGCCAGCGAACCGCACCAAGAGACCCAGTACTTC. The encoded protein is CASEPHQETQYF.

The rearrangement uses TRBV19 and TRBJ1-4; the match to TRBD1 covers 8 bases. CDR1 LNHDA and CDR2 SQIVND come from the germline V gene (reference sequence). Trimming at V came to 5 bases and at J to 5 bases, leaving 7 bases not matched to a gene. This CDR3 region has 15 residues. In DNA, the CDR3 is TGTGCCAGTAGTGCTCGGACAGGGAAGAATGAAAAACTGTTTTTT. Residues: CASSARTGKNEKLFF.

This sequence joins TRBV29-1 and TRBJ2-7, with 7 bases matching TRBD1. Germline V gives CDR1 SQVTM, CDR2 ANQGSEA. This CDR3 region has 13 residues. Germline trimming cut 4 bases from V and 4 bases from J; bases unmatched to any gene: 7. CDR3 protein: CSVGSDRAYEQYF. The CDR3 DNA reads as TGCAGCGTTGGATCCGACAGGGCGTACGAGCAGTACTTC.

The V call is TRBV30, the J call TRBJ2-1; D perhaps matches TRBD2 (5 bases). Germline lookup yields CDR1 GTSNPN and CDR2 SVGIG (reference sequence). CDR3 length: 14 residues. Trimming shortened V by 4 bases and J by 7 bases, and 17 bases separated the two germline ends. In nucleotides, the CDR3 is TGTGCCTGGAATGTTTTCTCGCGGAGGAATGAGCAGTTCTTC. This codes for CAWNVFSRRNEQFF.

The CDR3 reads CASSPTGTEGYEQYF. The CDR3, as DNA: TGTGCCAGCAGTCCAACCGGGACGGAAGGTTACGAGCAGTACTTC. The V call is TRBV6-1, the J call TRBJ2-7, with D perhaps matching TRBD1 or TRBD2 (5 bases each). V dropped 5 bases and J dropped 4 bases, with 18 bases sitting between them. The CDR3 has 15 amino acids. Germline V gene sequence: CDR1 MNHNS, CDR2 SASEGT.

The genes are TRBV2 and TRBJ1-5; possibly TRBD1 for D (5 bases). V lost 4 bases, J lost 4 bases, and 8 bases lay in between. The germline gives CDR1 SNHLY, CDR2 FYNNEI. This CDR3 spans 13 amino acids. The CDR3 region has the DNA TGTGCCAGCAGTGGACAGCAGAATCAGCCCCAGCATTTT. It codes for CASSGQQNQPQHF.

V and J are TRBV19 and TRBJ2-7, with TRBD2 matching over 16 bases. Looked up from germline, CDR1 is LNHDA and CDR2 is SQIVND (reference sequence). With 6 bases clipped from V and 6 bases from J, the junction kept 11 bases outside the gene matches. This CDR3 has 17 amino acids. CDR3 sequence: CASRGLAGGNLVGEQYF. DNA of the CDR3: TGTGCCAGTAGGGGACTAGCGGGAGGGAATTTGGTCGGCGAGCAGTACTTC.

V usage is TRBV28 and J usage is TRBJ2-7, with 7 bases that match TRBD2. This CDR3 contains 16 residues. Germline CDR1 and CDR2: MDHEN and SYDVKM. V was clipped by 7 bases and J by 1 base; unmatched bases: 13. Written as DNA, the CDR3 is TGTGCCAGCATCACTTTGGGGTCTAGCGGATCCTACGAGCAGTACTTC. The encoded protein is CASITLGSSGSYEQYF.

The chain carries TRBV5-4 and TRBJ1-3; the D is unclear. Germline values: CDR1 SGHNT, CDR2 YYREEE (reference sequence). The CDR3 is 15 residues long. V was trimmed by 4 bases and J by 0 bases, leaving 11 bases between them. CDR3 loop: CASSLDVASGNTIYF. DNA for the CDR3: TGTGCCAGCAGCCTAGACGTAGCCTCTGGAAACACCATATATTTT.

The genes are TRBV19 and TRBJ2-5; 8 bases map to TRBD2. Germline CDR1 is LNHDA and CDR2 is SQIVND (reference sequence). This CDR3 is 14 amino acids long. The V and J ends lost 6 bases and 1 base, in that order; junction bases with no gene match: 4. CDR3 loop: CASSETSGQETQYF. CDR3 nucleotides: TGTGCCAGTAGCGAAACTAGCGGCCAAGAGACCCAGTACTTC.

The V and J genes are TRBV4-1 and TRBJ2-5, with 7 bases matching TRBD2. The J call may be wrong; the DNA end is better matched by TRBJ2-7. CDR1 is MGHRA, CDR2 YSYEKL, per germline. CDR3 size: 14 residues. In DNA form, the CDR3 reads TGCGCCAGCAGCCAAGAAGGACTAGCCTACGAGCAGTACTTC. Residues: CASSQEGLAYEQYF.